A selection of T cell receptor beta chains follows, all from one sample in a study of cytomegalovirus exposure and HLA in healthy donors. Sequencing was performed with immunoSEQ multiplex PCR; in TCRdb, only in-frame clones are kept and a portion is missing. The table has some 190,000 clones, roughly 80% seen once. Sequencing used PBMCs. Receptors were obtained from a man between 40 and 49 years old in good health and CMV-seropositive. The CDR3 runs from the conserved cysteine through the conserved F or W. The order of the fields is clone size, D gene, V gene, J gene, CDR3 DNA, CDR3 protein. The D gene is left open where the match is weak. Expanded clones are given a class, and other clones once, few, many or no size at all.

size: once; D: -; V: TRBV11-2; J: TRBJ1-5; DNA: TGTGCCAGCAGCTTAGGCGGGGTTAGCAATCAGCCCCAGCATTTT; CDR3: CASSLGGVSNQPQHF
size: -; D: TRBD2; V: TRBV7-9; J: TRBJ2-3; DNA: TGTGCCAGCAGTCGACTAGCGGGAGAGAGGGCCGCAGATACGCAGTATTTT; CDR3: CASSRLAGERAADTQYF
size: -; D: TRBD2; V: TRBV29-1; J: TRBJ2-7; DNA: TGCAGCGCCCAACGTGGGGGGGGATCGGTCGAGCAGTACTTC; CDR3: CSAQRGGGSVEQYF
size: -; D: TRBD2; V: TRBV15; J: TRBJ2-6; DNA: TGTGCCACCAGGCGCGCGGGAGACTCTGGGGCCAACGTCCTGACTTTC; CDR3: CATRRAGDSGANVLTF
size: -; D: TRBD1; V: TRBV10-3; J: TRBJ1-1; DNA: TGTGCCATCAGTGATAGAGGGACAGCGAACACTGAAGCTTTCTTT; CDR3: CAISDRGTANTEAFF
size: -; D: TRBD2; V: TRBV27; J: TRBJ2-2; DNA: TGTGCCAGCAGTCTCCTTAGCGGGGGGCCCAGCACCGGGGAGCTGTTTTTT; CDR3: CASSLLSGGPSTGELFF
size: -; D: -; V: TRBV6-1; J: TRBJ1-1; DNA: TGTGCCAGCAGTGAAAGGGGGGGATGGGGCACTGAAGCTTTCTTT; CDR3: CASSERGGWGTEAFF
size: few; D: -; V: TRBV5-6; J: TRBJ2-2; DNA: TGTGCCAGCGTGCAGACGAACACCGGGGAGCTGTTTTTT; CDR3: CASVQTNTGELFF
size: few; D: TRBD2; V: TRBV28; J: TRBJ2-1; DNA: TGTGCCAGCAGTTTAGTCATCGGACTAGCGGGAGTAGGGAACAATGAGCAGTTCTTC; CDR3: CASSLVIGLAGVGNNEQFF
size: -; D: -; V: TRBV14; J: TRBJ1-1; DNA: TGTGCCAGCAGCCAAGATCTATCCACTGAAGCTTTCTTT; CDR3: CASSQDLSTEAFF
size: few; D: TRBD2; V: TRBV5-1; J: TRBJ2-1; DNA: TGCGCCAGCAGCTTGGCAGGGCGACTAGCGGGAGGAATGGTCGATGAGCAGTTCTTC; CDR3: CASSLAGRLAGGMVDEQFF
size: -; D: TRBD2; V: TRBV30; J: TRBJ2-2; DNA: TGTGCCTGGAGTTTTAGCGGGAGATCCGGGGAGCTGTTTTTT; CDR3: CAWSFSGRSGELFF
size: -; D: -; V: TRBV7-9; J: TRBJ1-4; DNA: TGTGCCAGCAGCCTAGGGGCAACTGCAACTAATGAAAAACTGTTTTTT; CDR3: CASSLGATATNEKLFF
size: -; D: -; V: TRBV7-9; J: TRBJ2-7; DNA: TGTGCCAGCAGCTTAACGGGAGTTGTGAATTACGAGCAGTACTTC; CDR3: CASSLTGVVNYEQYF
size: -; D: TRBD2; V: TRBV2; J: TRBJ2-5; DNA: TGTGCCAGCAGTGAAGGGAGACTAGCGGGGGGCCTAGGAGAGACCCAGTACTTC; CDR3: CASSEGRLAGGLGETQYF
size: -; D: -; V: TRBV2; J: TRBJ2-2; DNA: TGTGCCAGCTCCTCCTCGGGGCGGGGCACCGGGGAGCTGTTTTTT; CDR3: CASSSSGRGTGELFF
size: few; D: TRBD2; V: TRBV7-3; J: TRBJ2-1; DNA: TGTGCCAGCAGCCCCCGGACTAGCCCCAATGAGCAGTTCTTC; CDR3: CASSPRTSPNEQFF
size: -; D: -; V: TRBV6-6; J: TRBJ2-1; DNA: TGTGCCAGCAGTACTACACACTCCTACAATGAGCAGTTCTTC; CDR3: CASSTTHSYNEQFF
size: -; D: TRBD2; V: TRBV9; J: TRBJ2-7; DNA: TGTGCCAGCAGCGTAGGGCTAGCGGAGACCTACGAGCAGTACTTC; CDR3: CASSVGLAETYEQYF
size: -; D: TRBD2; V: TRBV7-2; J: TRBJ2-3; DNA: TGTGCCAGCAGTCCTCGGACTAGCGGCTTCGGGACTACGCAGTATTTT; CDR3: CASSPRTSGFGTTQYF
size: once; D: TRBD1; V: TRBV27; J: TRBJ2-7; DNA: TGTGCCAGCAGTAAAGGACAGGGAAACGAGCAGTACTTC; CDR3: CASSKGQGNEQYF
size: -; D: TRBD1; V: TRBV15; J: TRBJ2-1; DNA: TGTGCCACCAGCCCGGACAGGGGACGAAACAATGAGCAGTTCTTC; CDR3: CATSPDRGRNNEQFF
size: -; D: TRBD2; V: TRBV6-1; J: TRBJ2-3; DNA: TGTGCCAGCAGTGAAGCACCCTCTATGCTAGCGGGAGGCACAGATACGCAGTATTTT; CDR3: CASSEAPSMLAGGTDTQYF
size: -; D: -; V: TRBV5-1; J: TRBJ2-7; DNA: TGTGCCAGCAGCGTGGAGCCTACCGAGCAGTACTTC; CDR3: CASSVEPTEQYF
size: few; D: -; V: TRBV20-1; J: TRBJ2-7; DNA: TGCAGTGCCTCAGGGTACGAGCAGTACTTC; CDR3: CSASGYEQYF
size: -; D: TRBD1; V: TRBV7-2; J: TRBJ2-6; DNA: TGTGCCAGCAGCTTAGTCGGGACAGGGGGGCTTGGGGCCAACGTCCTGACTTTC; CDR3: CASSLVGTGGLGANVLTF
size: -; D: TRBD1; V: TRBV18; J: TRBJ1-5; DNA: TGTGCCAGCTCCGGAACAGGGGATCAGCCCCAGCATTTT; CDR3: CASSGTGDQPQHF
size: -; D: -; V: TRBV7-3; J: TRBJ1-5; DNA: TGTGCCAGCAGCCTGGACAGAAATCAGCCCCAGCATTTT; CDR3: CASSLDRNQPQHF